This T cell receptor (beta chain) was profiled in a study of T-cell memory formation after mild COVID-19. Germline V gene lookup returns CDR1 MNHEY and CDR2 SMNVEV (reference sequence). Trimming shortened V by 7 bases and J by 3 bases, and 17 bases separated the two germline ends. This CDR3 has 15 amino acids. Comments on this clonotype: Its target is not known.

General study findings and limits: Contracting CD8+ clones were enriched in EMRA, CD4+ mainly in CM and EM. The finding that pre-infection memory included some responding clones suggested that cross-reactive memory joined. From day 15 to 85, contracting clones were balanced between CD4 and CD8, whereas later expanders leaned toward CD4+.

TCRdb independently ran MiXCR on the 5' RACE reads; one entry per CDR3 protein. The data hold 300,000 to 350,000 distinct CDR3 sequences, with 19% observed a single time. Sequenced material: PBMCs or a T cell subset sorted from them (not recorded which). The TCR originated in a man younger than 35 who had mild COVID-19 (a few samples of this study predate the infection). Cell type and time point are not known. J is TRBJ2-3 and V is TRBV27, with a tentative D call TRBD1 (6 bases). CDR3 protein: CASNPDSFGTDTQYF. CDR3 DNA: TGTGCCAGCAACCCGGACAGTTTCGGTACAGATACGCAGTATTTT.